The next 17 T cell receptor beta chains were all read from a single sample in a study of spatial heterogeneity in lung cancer. Each CDR3 protein gets one entry after TCRdb re-called the 5' RACE reads with MiXCR. The sample shows roughly 8,400 distinct CDR3 sequences, 4.5% of them seen only once. Time point denoted: sample taken at primary tumor resection. These receptors' targets are unknown. Study-wide points: Tracking of tumor mutation counts was seen in expanded intratumoral alpha and beta TCR counts.

Sequences were derived from lung tumor tissue, sampled at surgery. All receptors derive from a female donor with early-stage non-small cell lung cancer.

Sample share makes this clonotype medium-sized. J is TRBJ2-2 and V is TRBV6-4; 9 nucleotides agree with TRBD2. The CDR3 is 16 residues long. Germline V gene lookup returns CDR1 MRHNA and CDR2 SNTAGT. J gave up 4 bases and V 2 bases, and 5 bases lay outside the gene matches. DNA of the CDR3: TGTGCCAGCAGTGACGAGGGACTAGCACGCACCGGGGAGCTGTTTTTT. Translating gives CASSDEGLARTGELFF.

By proportion, this clonotype is medium-sized. V usage is TRBV20-1 and J usage is TRBJ1-6; D gene uncertain. The CDR3 loop spans 12 amino acids. Germline-derived CDR1 and CDR2 are DFQATT and SNEGSKA (reference sequence). The V and J ends lost 1 base and 9 bases respectively, with 7 bases between them. Here the CDR3 DNA reads TGCAGTGCTAGAGCGAAGGGTTCACCCCTCCACTTT. Translation: CSARAKGSPLHF.

This clonotype has ten or more counts. This chain uses TRBV5-1 with TRBJ2-7, with D maybe TRBD1 (5 bases). This CDR3 region has 14 residues. Trimming pared 2 bases from V and 3 bases from J, leaving 12 bases between. Germline-derived CDR1 and CDR2 are SGHRS and YFSETQ. The CDR3 DNA reads TGCGCCAGCAGCTTCGAACCAGGGTTCTACGAGCAGTACTTC. Amino acids: CASSFEPGFYEQYF.

Ten or more counts support this clonotype. The rearrangement links TRBV5-1 to TRBJ1-1; the D gene is possibly TRBD1 (5 bases). The V end lost 1 base, the J end lost 1 base, and 5 bases lay between the germline ends. Germline V gene lookup returns CDR1 SGHRS and CDR2 YFSETQ. The CDR3 is made up of 13 amino acids. The CDR3 DNA follows: TGCGCCAGCAGCTTGCAGGGGAACACTGAAGCTTTCTTT. It translates to CASSLQGNTEAFF.

This clonotype was counted a few times. Given a much more abundant clone one base away, this may be a read error. The rearrangement links TRBV6-5 to TRBJ2-7, with D unresolved. From germline, CDR1 is MNHEY and CDR2 SVGAGI. The CDR3 loop spans 14 amino acids. V was cut by 0 bases and J by 7 bases, with 13 bases left in between. Here the CDR3 reads CASSYSSRCGEQYF. In nucleotides, the CDR3 is TGTGCCAGCAGTTACTCTTCTAGATGCGGAGAGCAGTACTTC.

Sample share makes this clonotype medium-sized (0.01 to 0.1%). V gene TRBV6-5 combines with J gene TRBJ2-5; D is ambiguous. Looked up from germline, CDR1 is MNHEY and CDR2 is SVGAGI. Between the trimmed V and J ends, which lost 0 bases and 2 bases, there was a span of 10 bases. This CDR3 comprises 15 residues. CDR3 in amino acids: CASSYSPGTQETQYF. CDR3 sequence (DNA): TGTGCCAGCAGTTACTCCCCTGGAACTCAAGAGACCCAGTACTTC.

This clonotype ranks as medium-sized. V is TRBV11-3 and J is TRBJ2-2; D is unresolved. Trimming removed 3 bases at V and 6 bases at J, with 5 bases between. From germline, CDR1 is SGHNT and CDR2 YENEEA. CDR3 length equals 12 residues. Here the CDR3 reads CASSFRSGELFF. The DNA for the CDR3 is TGTGCCAGCAGCTTCCGATCCGGGGAGCTGTTTTTT.

This clonotype showed up many times. The chain combines TRBV19 with TRBJ1-5; D gene unclear. Germline CDR1 LNHDA, CDR2 SQIVND (reference sequence). Deletions cut 3 bases from V and 4 bases from J, with 13 bases between. CDR3 length: 15 amino acids. The CDR3 DNA sequence: TGTGCCAGTAGTATTGTGGTTCGCGCTAATCAGCCCCAGCATTTT. Amino acids: CASSIVVRANQPQHF.

This clonotype was counted at least ten times. The J gene is TRBJ2-7, the V gene TRBV7-2; D not certain. The CDR3 has 14 residues. Trimming cost V 6 bases and J 2 bases, with 14 bases left between them. Germline V lookup: CDR1 SGHTA, CDR2 FQGNSA. The CDR3 reads CASRSPDGPYEQYF. The CDR3 DNA is TGTGCCAGCAGGTCCCCAGACGGACCCTACGAGCAGTACTTC.

The V call is TRBV12-3 or TRBV12-4, the J call TRBJ2-1, with unresolved D. V gave up 6 bases and J gave up 16 bases, with 16 bases separating them. The CDR3 has 11 residues. For the CDR3, the DNA is TGTGCCAGCAGCACCGACTCCCGAGTCTTCTTC. Its protein is CASSTDSRVFF.

The table lists this clonotype with many counts. The junction shows a germline mismatch at one end, possibly a read error. V is TRBV3-1 and J is TRBJ2-5, with D maybe TRBD2 (5 bases). This CDR3 has 12 amino acids. Per the germline V gene, CDR1 is LGHDT and CDR2 is YNNKEL (reference sequence). The CDR3 nucleotides are TGTGCCAGCACCCAAACCGAGGGGACCCAGTACTTC. This codes for CASTQTEGTQYF.

This clonotype was counted at least ten times. The chain links TRBV19 to TRBJ2-1; D perhaps matches TRBD1 (5 bases). The CDR3 length is 16 residues. V was shortened by 5 bases and J by 0 bases, with 14 bases between the two germline ends. Germline CDR1 and CDR2: LNHDA and SQIVND (reference sequence). CDR3 sequence (DNA): TGTGCCAGTAGTTCGCAGGGCTCGAGCTCCTACAATGAGCAGTTCTTC. The encoded protein is CASSSQGSSSYNEQFF.

This clonotype was picked up many times. The chain employs TRBV29-1 and TRBJ2-3; D unclear. The V gene lost 5 bases and the J gene lost 2 bases, with 8 bases spanning the gap. Germline V gene lookup returns CDR1 SQVTM and CDR2 ANQGSEA. CDR3 size: 12 residues. For the CDR3, the DNA is TGCAGCGTTTCGTTATCCACAGATACGCAGTATTTT. Encoded protein: CSVSLSTDTQYF.

This clonotype is labeled medium-sized. CDR3 protein: CASGGKPYEQYF. The CDR3, as DNA: TGTGCCAGCGGAGGAAAGCCGTACGAGCAGTACTTC. The chain employs TRBV6-5 and TRBJ2-7; weak D call: TRBD2 (5 bases). This CDR3 region has 12 residues. The V gene's germline CDR1 is MNHEY and CDR2 SVGAGI. The germline V and J ends were trimmed by 8 bases and 4 bases, with 12 bases remaining between them.

The sample holds many counts of this clonotype. The chain carries TRBV2 and TRBJ2-3, with a tentative D call TRBD1 (6 bases). Deletions cut 7 bases from V and 4 bases from J, with 15 bases between. There are 14 residues in the CDR3. Germline V gene lookup returns CDR1 SNHLY and CDR2 FYNNEI. The CDR3 sequence is CASTWTASPDTQYF. The CDR3, as DNA: TGTGCCAGCACCTGGACAGCTTCACCAGATACGCAGTATTTT.

This clonotype occurred many times. The genes are TRBV5-5 and TRBJ1-5; D is unclear. CDR3 length: 14 amino acids. Germline lookup yields CDR1 SGHKS and CDR2 YYEKEE (reference sequence). The germline V and J ends were trimmed by 0 bases and 3 bases, with 7 bases remaining between them. The CDR3 loop is CASSLGVNNQPQHF. CDR3 bases: TGTGCCAGCAGCTTGGGAGTGAACAATCAGCCCCAGCATTTT.

At least ten counts were recorded for this clonotype. The chain combines TRBV19 with TRBJ1-5; 7 bases are shared with TRBD1. CDR3 size: 17 residues. Germline V gene data show CDR1 as LNHDA and CDR2 as SQIVND (reference sequence). V lost 10 bases, J lost 0 bases, and 15 bases stayed unmatched. The CDR3 is CATETGRFGVSNQPQHF. The CDR3 DNA reads as TGTGCCACCGAGACAGGGCGGTTTGGTGTTAGCAATCAGCCCCAGCATTTT.